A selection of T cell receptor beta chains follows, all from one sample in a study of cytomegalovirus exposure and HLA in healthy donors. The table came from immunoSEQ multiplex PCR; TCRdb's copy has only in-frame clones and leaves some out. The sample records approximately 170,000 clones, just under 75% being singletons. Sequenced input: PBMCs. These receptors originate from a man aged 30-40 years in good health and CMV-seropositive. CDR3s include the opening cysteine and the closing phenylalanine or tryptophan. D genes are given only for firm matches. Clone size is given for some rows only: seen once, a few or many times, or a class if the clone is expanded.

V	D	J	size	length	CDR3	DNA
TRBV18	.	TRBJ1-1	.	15	CASSPAAASDTEAFF	TGTGCCAGCTCACCGGCGGCAGCCTCAGACACTGAAGCTTTCTTT
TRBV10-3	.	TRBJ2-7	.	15	CAISGGQAIAIEQYF	TGTGCCATCAGTGGTGGACAAGCGATTGCAATCGAGCAGTACTTC
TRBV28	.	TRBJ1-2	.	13	CASSGDRLYGYTF	TGTGCCAGCAGTGGCGACAGGCTGTATGGCTACACCTTC
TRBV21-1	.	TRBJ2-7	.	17	CASSIWLPGLAVYEQYF	TGTGCCAGCAGCATATGGCTTCCGGGACTAGCGGTCTACGAGCAGTACTTC
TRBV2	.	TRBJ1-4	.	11	CAIPTGEKLFF	TGTGCCATCCCAACAGGTGAAAAACTGTTTTTT
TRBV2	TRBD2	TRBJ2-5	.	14	CASSLSGGAETQYF	TGTGCCAGCAGTCTTAGCGGGGGGGCTGAGACCCAGTACTTC
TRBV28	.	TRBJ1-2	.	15	CASSLPPTVIYGYTF	TGTGCCAGCAGCCTTCCCCCGACAGTAATCTATGGCTACACCTTC
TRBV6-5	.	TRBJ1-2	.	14	CASSLSTGLYGYTF	TGTGCCAGCAGTTTATCCACTGGTCTCTATGGCTACACCTTC
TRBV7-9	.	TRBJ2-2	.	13	CASGTTATGELFF	TGTGCCAGCGGAACGACAGCCACCGGGGAGCTGTTTTTT
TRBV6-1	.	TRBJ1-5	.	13	CASSEGSLRPQHF	TGTGCCAGCAGTGAGGGTAGCCTGAGGCCCCAGCATTTT
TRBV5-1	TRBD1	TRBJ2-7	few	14	CASSLRDRGYEQYF	TGCGCCAGCAGCTTGAGGGACAGGGGCTACGAGCAGTACTTC
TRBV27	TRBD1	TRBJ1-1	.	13	CASSSNPTGKAFF	TGTGCCAGCAGTTCAAACCCGACAGGGAAGGCTTTCTTT
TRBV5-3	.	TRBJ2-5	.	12	CARSPNQETQYF	TGTGCCAGAAGCCCCAACCAAGAGACCCAGTACTTC
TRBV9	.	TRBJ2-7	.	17	CASSQKPTGTPTYEQYF	TGTGCCAGCAGCCAAAAACCGACCGGGACACCAACCTACGAGCAGTACTTC
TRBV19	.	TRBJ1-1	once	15	CASSPAAVLNTEAFF	TGTGCCAGTAGCCCTGCGGCCGTATTGAACACTGAAGCTTTCTTT
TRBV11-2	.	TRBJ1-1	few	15	CASSPRYGANTEAFF	TGTGCCAGCAGCCCAAGGTATGGGGCGAACACTGAAGCTTTCTTT
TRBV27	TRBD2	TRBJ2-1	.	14	CASGLAGAYNEQFF	TGTGCCAGCGGACTAGCGGGAGCCTACAATGAGCAGTTCTTC
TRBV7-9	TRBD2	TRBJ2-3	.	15	CASIGTSHRLDTQYF	TGTGCCAGCATCGGGACTAGCCATAGGCTCGATACGCAGTATTTT
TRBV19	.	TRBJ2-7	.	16	CASSALGLARSYEQYF	TGTGCCAGTAGTGCCCTCGGGTTAGCGAGGTCCTACGAGCAGTACTTC
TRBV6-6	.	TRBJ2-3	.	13	CASSERGTDTQYF	TGTGCCAGCAGCGAGCGGGGCACAGATACGCAGTATTTT
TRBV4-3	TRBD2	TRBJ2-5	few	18	CASSHPTLLAGGSETQYF	TGCGCCAGCAGCCATCCTACCTTACTAGCGGGAGGGTCCGAGACCCAGTACTTC
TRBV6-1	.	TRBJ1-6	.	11	CASSRSTELHF	TGTGCCAGCAGTCGGTCGACAGAGCTCCACTTT
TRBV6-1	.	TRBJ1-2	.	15	CASSEARGWSYGYTF	TGTGCCAGCAGTGAAGCCAGGGGATGGTCCTATGGCTACACCTTC
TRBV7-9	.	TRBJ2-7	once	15	CSSSLSQGGTYEQYF	TGTTCCAGCAGCTTATCACAGGGGGGGACCTACGAGCAGTACTTC
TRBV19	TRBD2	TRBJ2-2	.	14	CASSARGGDGELFF	TGTGCCAGTAGTGCCCGGGGAGGGGACGGGGAGCTGTTTTTT
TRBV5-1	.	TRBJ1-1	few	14	CASSFVTGNTEAFF	TGCGCCAGCAGCTTCGTGACAGGGAACACTGAAGCTTTCTTT
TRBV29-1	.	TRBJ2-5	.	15	CSVAFLVEYQETQYF	TGCAGCGTTGCGTTTCTGGTGGAGTACCAAGAGACCCAGTACTTC